This TCR beta chain was sequenced during a study of identical twins. A universal primer binding site was introduced by template switching. The final cDNA contained unique molecular identifiers. MiXCR, run by TCRdb on the 5' RACE reads, gives a single entry per CDR3 protein. The sample has some 460,000 distinct CDR3 sequences; approximately 14% are singletons. This clonotype was detected only a few times. All donors were healthy, and all were Caucasian. The CDR3 totals 13 residues. Germline-derived CDR1 and CDR2 are LGHDT and YNNKEL (reference sequence). V dropped 0 bases and J dropped 10; count of bases not matched to a gene: 6. This sample was shared with a second study, whose subject was yellow fever vaccine responses in identical twins.

The TCR was taken from a woman between 18 and 29 years old in good health. V and J are TRBV3-1 and TRBJ2-7; 7 nucleotides line up with TRBD1. The sequencing input was CD4+ T cells sorted from blood. The DNA for the CDR3 is TGTGCCAGCAGCCAAGAAGAGGGGGCGGAACAGTACTTC. Protein sequence: CASSQEEGAEQYF.